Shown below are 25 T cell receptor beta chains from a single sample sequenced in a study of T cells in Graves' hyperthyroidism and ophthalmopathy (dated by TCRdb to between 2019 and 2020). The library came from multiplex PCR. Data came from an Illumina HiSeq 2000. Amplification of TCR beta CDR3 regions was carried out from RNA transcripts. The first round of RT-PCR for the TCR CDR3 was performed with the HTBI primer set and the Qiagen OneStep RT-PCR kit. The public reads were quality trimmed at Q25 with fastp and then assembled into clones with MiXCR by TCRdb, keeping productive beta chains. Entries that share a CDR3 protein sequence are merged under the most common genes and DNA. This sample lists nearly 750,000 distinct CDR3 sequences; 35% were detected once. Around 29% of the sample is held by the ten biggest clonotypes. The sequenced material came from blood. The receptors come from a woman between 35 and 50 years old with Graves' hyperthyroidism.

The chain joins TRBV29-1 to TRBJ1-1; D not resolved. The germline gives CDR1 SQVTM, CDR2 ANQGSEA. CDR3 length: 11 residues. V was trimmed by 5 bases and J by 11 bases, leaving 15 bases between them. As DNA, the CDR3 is TGCAGCGTTTTTCAGGCCCCGGAGGCTTTCTTT. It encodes CSVFQAPEAFF.

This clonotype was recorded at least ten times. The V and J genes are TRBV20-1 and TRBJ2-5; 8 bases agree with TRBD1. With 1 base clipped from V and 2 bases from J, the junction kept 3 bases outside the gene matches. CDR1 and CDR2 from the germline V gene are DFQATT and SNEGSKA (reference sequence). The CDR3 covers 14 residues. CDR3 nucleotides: TGCAGTGCTAGAGCCGGACAGGGTCAAGAGACCCAGTACTTC. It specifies CSARAGQGQETQYF.

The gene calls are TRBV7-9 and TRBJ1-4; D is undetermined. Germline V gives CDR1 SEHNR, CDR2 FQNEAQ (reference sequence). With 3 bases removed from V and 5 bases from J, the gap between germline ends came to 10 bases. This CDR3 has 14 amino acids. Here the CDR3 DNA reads TGTGCCAGCAGCTTCGGCGAGCGAAATGAAAAACTGTTTTTT. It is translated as CASSFGERNEKLFF.

CDR3 region: CASSLGGSGSYEQYF. The CDR3 DNA reads as TGTGCCAGCAGCTTGGGCGGTAGCGGGAGCTACGAGCAGTACTTC. The chain is built from TRBV7-8 and TRBJ2-7; 9 nucleotides line up with TRBD2. The CDR3 runs to 15 residues. Germline CDR1 reads SGHVS; CDR2 reads FQNEAQ. V lost 3 bases and J lost 3; bases outside the gene matches: 6.

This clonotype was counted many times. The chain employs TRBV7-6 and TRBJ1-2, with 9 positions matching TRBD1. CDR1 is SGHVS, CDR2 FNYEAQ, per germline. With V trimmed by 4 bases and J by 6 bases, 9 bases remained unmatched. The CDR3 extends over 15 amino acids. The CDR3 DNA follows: TGTGCCAGCAGCTCAGAACCGGGACAGGGTAATGGCTACACCTTC. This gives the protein CASSSEPGQGNGYTF.

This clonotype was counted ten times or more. The CDR3 DNA follows: TGTGCCAGTAGTATTAAGGATGGGGGTTTGGATGGCTACACCTTC. This translates into CASSIKDGGLDGYTF. V gene TRBV19 combines with J gene TRBJ1-2, with D perhaps matching TRBD1 (5 bases). The CDR3 loop spans 15 amino acids. The germline CDR1 and CDR2 sequences are LNHDA and SQIVND (reference sequence). V was clipped by 3 bases and J by 6 bases, with 17 bases between them.

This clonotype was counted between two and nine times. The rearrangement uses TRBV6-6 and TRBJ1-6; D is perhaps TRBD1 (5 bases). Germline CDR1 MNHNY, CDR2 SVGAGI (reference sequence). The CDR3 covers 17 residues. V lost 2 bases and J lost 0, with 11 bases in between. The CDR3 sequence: CASSYPGGSSYNSPLHF. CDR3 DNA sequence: TGTGCCAGCAGTTACCCCGGGGGGAGCTCCTATAATTCACCCCTCCACTTT.

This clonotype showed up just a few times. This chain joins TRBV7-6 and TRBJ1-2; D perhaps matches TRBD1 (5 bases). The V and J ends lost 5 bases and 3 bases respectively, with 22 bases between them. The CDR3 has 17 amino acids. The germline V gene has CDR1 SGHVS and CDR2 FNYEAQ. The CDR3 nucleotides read TGTGCCAGCAGCCAGAGAAAAGGGACCGAGGCGTACTATGGCTACACCTTC. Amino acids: CASSQRKGTEAYYGYTF.

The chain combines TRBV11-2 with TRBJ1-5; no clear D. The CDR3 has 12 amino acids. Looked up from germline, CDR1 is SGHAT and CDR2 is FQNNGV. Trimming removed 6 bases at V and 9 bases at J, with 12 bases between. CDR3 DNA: TGTGCCAGCAGTTTGGACTACAGGCCCCAGCATTTT. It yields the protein CASSLDYRPQHF.

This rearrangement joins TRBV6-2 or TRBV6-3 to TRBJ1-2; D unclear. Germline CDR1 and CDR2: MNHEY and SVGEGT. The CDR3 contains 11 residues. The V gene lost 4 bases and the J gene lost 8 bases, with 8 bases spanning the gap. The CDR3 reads CASSFWEGYTF. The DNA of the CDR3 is TGTGCCAGCAGTTTCTGGGAAGGCTACACCTTC.

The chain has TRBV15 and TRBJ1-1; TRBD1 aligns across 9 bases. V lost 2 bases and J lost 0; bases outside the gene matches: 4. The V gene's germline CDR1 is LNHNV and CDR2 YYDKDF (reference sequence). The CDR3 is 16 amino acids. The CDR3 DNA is TGTGCCACCAGCAGACAAGGGACAGGGATGAACACTGAAGCTTTCTTT. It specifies CATSRQGTGMNTEAFF. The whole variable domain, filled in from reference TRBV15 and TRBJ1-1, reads DAMVIQNPRYQVTQFGKPVTLSCSQTLNHNVMYWYQQKSSQAPKLLFHYYDKDFNNEADTPDNFQSRRPNTSFCFLDIRSPGLGDTAMYLCATSRQGTGMNTEAFFGQGTRLTVV.

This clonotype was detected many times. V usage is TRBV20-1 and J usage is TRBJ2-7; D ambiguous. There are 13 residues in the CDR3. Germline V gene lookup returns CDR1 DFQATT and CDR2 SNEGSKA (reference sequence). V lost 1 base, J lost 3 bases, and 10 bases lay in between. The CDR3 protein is CSARGSGGYEQYF. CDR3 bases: TGCAGTGCTAGAGGGTCCGGCGGCTACGAGCAGTACTTC.

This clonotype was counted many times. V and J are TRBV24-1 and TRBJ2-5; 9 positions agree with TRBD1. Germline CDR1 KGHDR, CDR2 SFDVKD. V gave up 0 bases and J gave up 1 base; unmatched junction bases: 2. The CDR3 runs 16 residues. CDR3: CATSDLGTGSQETQYF. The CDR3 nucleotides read TGTGCCACCAGTGATTTGGGGACAGGGAGCCAAGAGACCCAGTACTTC.

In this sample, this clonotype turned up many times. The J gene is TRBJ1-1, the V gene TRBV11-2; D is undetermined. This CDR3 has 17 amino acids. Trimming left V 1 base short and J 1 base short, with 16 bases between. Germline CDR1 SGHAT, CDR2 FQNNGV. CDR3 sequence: CASSLVLQRVSNTEAFF. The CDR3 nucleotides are TGTGCCAGCAGCTTAGTACTACAACGGGTATCGAACACTGAAGCTTTCTTT.

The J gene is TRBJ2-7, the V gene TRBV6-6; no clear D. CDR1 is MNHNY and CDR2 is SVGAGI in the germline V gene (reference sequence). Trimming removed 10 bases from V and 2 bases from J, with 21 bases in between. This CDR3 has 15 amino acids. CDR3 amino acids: CATQLNQNGPYEQYF. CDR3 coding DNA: TGTGCCACCCAGTTAAATCAAAACGGCCCCTACGAGCAGTACTTC.

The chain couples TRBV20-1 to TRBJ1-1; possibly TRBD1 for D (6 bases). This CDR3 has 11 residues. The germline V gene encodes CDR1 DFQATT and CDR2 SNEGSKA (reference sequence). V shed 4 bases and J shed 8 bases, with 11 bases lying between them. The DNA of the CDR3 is TGCAGTGCTACTAGACAGGCAGAAGCTTTCTTT. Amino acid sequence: CSATRQAEAFF.

The CDR3: CSARDLGQGAGDTQYF. The CDR3 region has the DNA TGCAGTGCTAGAGATCTGGGACAGGGGGCTGGAGATACGCAGTATTTT. V is TRBV20-1 and J is TRBJ2-3; 12 bases agree with TRBD1. V gave up 0 bases and J gave up 5 bases; unmatched junction bases: 6. The length of the CDR3 is 16 residues. Germline-derived CDR1 and CDR2 are DFQATT and SNEGSKA (reference sequence).

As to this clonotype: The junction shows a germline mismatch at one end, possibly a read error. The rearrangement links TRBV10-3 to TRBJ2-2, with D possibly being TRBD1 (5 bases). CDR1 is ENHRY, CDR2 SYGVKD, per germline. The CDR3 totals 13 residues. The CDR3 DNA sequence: TGTGCCTTCAGAGAGGCAGGGACCGGGGAGCTGTTTTTT. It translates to CAFREAGTGELFF.

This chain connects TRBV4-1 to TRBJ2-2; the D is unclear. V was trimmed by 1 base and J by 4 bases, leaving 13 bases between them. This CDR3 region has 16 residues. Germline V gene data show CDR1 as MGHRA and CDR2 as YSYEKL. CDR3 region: CASSQVDMGFTGELFF. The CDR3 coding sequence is TGCGCCAGCAGCCAAGTTGACATGGGTTTCACCGGGGAGCTGTTTTTT.

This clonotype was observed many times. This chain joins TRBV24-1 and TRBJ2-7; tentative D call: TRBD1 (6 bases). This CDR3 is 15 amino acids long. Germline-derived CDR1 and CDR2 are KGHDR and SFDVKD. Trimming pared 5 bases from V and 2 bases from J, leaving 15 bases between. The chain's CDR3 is CATSAPGEGAYEQYF. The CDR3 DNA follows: TGTGCCACCAGTGCCCCGGGCGAGGGGGCCTACGAGCAGTACTTC.

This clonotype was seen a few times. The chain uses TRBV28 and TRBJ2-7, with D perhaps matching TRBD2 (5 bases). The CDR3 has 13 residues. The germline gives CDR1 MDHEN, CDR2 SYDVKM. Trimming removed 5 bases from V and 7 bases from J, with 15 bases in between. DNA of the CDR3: TGTGCCAGCAGTATCACTAGTGTCGGGGAGCAGTACTTC. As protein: CASSITSVGEQYF.

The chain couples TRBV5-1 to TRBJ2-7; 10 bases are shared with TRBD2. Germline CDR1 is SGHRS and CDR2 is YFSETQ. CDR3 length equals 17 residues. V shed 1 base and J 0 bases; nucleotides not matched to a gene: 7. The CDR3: CASSLRLAGETSYEQYF. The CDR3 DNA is TGCGCCAGCAGCTTGCGGCTAGCGGGGGAGACCTCCTACGAGCAGTACTTC.

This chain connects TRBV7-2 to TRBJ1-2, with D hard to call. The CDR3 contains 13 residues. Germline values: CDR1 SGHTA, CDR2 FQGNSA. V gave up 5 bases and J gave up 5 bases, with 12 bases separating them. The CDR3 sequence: CASSQSRVYGYTF. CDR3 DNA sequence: TGTGCCAGCAGCCAAAGTCGGGTTTATGGCTACACCTTC.

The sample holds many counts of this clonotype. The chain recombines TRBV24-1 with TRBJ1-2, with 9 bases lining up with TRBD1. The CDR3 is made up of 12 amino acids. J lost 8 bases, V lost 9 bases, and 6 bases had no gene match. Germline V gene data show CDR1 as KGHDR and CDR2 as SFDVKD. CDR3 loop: CATAQGAGGYTF. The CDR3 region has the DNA TGTGCCACCGCACAGGGGGCGGGCGGCTACACCTTC.

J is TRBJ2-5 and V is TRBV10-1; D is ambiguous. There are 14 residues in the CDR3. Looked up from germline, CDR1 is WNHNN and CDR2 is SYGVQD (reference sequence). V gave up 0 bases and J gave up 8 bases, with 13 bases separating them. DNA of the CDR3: TGCGCCAGCAGTGAGTCAACCGGTTACCGTACCCAGTACTTC. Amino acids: CASSESTGYRTQYF.